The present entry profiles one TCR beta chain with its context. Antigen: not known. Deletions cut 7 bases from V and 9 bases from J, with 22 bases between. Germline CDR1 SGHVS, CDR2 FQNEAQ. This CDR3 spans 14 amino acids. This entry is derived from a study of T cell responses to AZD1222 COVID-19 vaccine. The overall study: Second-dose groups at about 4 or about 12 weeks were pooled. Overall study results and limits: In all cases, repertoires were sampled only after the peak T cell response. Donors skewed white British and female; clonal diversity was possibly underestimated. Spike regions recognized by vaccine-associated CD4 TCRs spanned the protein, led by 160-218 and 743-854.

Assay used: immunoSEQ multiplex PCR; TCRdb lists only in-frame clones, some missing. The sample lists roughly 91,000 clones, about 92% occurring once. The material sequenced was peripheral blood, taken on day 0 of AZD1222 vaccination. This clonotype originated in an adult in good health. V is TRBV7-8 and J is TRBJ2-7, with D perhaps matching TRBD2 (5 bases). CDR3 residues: CASTREADRFGQYF. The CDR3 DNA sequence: TGTGCCAGCACCCGGGAAGCCGACCGGTTCGGGCAGTACTTC.